A single sample gave rise to the 31 T cell receptor beta chains below, sequenced in a study of blood T cell repertoires in COVID-19. The repertoire was sequenced with immunoSEQ multiplex PCR; TCRdb's copy has only in-frame clones and lacks some. The data show around 50,000 clones, more than 75% seen once. Sequenced material: peripheral blood. The receptors originated from a woman aged 55-69 years with acute or convalescent COVID-19.

As concerns this clone: The identical CDR3 is also encoded by other nucleotide sequences in the sample. The chain combines TRBV5-8 with TRBJ1-1; TRBD1 is a possible D gene (6 bases). In germline, CDR1 is SGHTS, CDR2 YDEGEE. The V gene lost 4 bases and the J gene lost 1 base, with 17 bases spanning the gap. The CDR3 loop spans 16 amino acids. In nucleotides, the CDR3 is TGTGCCAGCAGCCTGGGGGCCCCCATCAAGAACACTGAAGCTTTCTTT. Protein product: CASSLGAPIKNTEAFF.

The chain recombines TRBV30 with TRBJ1-2; D is undetermined. The CDR3 has 14 residues. V was shortened by 2 bases and J by 1 base, with 11 bases between the two germline ends. CDR1 and CDR2 (germline): GTSNPN, SVGIG (reference sequence). In nucleotides, the CDR3 is TGTGCCTGGAGTAGACTAGCGCTTAACTATGGCTACACCTTC. It yields the protein CAWSRLALNYGYTF.

V and J are TRBV24-1 and TRBJ1-5; perhaps TRBD1 as D (5 bases). The length of the CDR3 is 14 residues. Trimming left V 1 base short and J 3 bases short, with 6 bases between. Germline V gene sequence: CDR1 KGHDR, CDR2 SFDVKD. The CDR3 loop reads CATSDLQVNQPQHF. CDR3 coding DNA: TGTGCCACCAGTGATTTACAGGTCAATCAGCCCCAGCATTTT.

CDR3 nucleotide sequence: TGTGCCTCACGGCAGGTATCTGGAAACACCATATATTTT. Translating gives CASRQVSGNTIYF. This rearrangement joins TRBV21-1 to TRBJ1-3; whether TRBD1, the table's D call, matches the DNA was not checked. TRBV21-1 is an annotated pseudogene. There are 13 residues in the CDR3.

This chain connects TRBV30 to TRBJ1-1; D is unresolved. Germline lookup yields CDR1 GTSNPN and CDR2 SVGIG (reference sequence). The V end lost 2 bases, the J end lost 2 bases, and 12 bases lay between the germline ends. The length of the CDR3 is 14 residues. CDR3 nucleotides: TGTGCCTGGAGTCCCCTAGCCTTTAACACTGAAGCTTTCTTT. It specifies CAWSPLAFNTEAFF.

The sample holds a few counts of this clone. The rearrangement joins TRBV18 to TRBJ1-6; 7 nucleotides align to TRBD1. Germline CDR1 is KGHSH and CDR2 is LQKENI. Trimming cost V 3 bases and J 9 bases; bases outside gene matches: 14. This CDR3 is built from 17 residues. CDR3 DNA: TGTGCCAGCTCACCTTCACGGGACAGAGGGGGTGCTTCACCCCTCCACTTT. Protein sequence: CASSPSRDRGGASPLHF.

This clone appeared a single time. This chain links TRBV6-5 with TRBJ1-2, with D possibly matching TRBD1 (5 bases). The CDR3 is made up of 15 amino acids. The germline gives CDR1 MNHEY, CDR2 SVGAGI. Trimming took off 6 bases at V and 8 bases at J, with 22 bases between the two ends. The CDR3 is CASRYDRSTPAGYTF. The CDR3 coding sequence is TGTGCCAGCAGATATGACAGATCCACCCCAGCAGGCTACACCTTC.

V is TRBV6-5 and J is TRBJ2-2; a weak D match, TRBD2 (6 bases). Per germline, CDR1 MNHEY and CDR2 SVGAGI. V was shortened by 0 bases and J by 1 base, with 6 bases between the two germline ends. The CDR3 is made up of 15 amino acids. CDR3 loop: CASSYSSGNTGELFF. The CDR3 DNA is TGTGCCAGCAGTTACTCTAGCGGGAACACCGGGGAGCTGTTTTTT.

A few counts support this clone. The chain carries TRBV9 and TRBJ1-6; 7 positions match TRBD1. This CDR3 is 15 amino acids long. The germline V gene encodes CDR1 SGDLS and CDR2 YYNGEE. With V trimmed by 3 bases and J by 7 bases, 7 bases remained unmatched. CDR3 in DNA: TGTGCCAGCAGCGCGGGGCCGGGACAGAATTCACCCCTCCACTTT. This gives the protein CASSAGPGQNSPLHF.

For the CDR3, the DNA is TGTGCCAGTAGTCTGGGACAGGCCACCTCGGCCCAGTACTTC. Its translation: CASSLGQATSAQYF. The chain joins TRBV19 to TRBJ2-5, with 8 bases matching TRBD1. After removal of 5 bases from V and 9 bases from J, the junction contained 11 bases not matched to a gene. The CDR3 has 14 residues. The germline CDR1 and CDR2 sequences are LNHDA and SQIVND (reference sequence). Complete variable domain (other parts from reference TRBV19 and TRBJ2-5): DGGITQSPKYLFRKEGQNVTLSCEQNLNHDAMYWYRQDPGQGLRLIYYSQIVNDFQKGDIAEGYSVSREKKESFPLTVTSAQKNPTAFYLCASSLGQATSAQYFGPGTRLLVL.

The J gene is TRBJ1-5, the V gene TRBV28; 9 bases line up with TRBD1. Looked up from germline, CDR1 is MDHEN and CDR2 is SYDVKM. The CDR3 runs to 15 residues. V lost 8 bases, J lost 0 bases, and 5 bases stayed unmatched. CDR3 sequence reads: CASRGTGISNQPQHF. CDR3 sequence (DNA): TGTGCCAGCCGCGGGACAGGGATTAGCAATCAGCCCCAGCATTTT.

The chain combines TRBV6-5 with TRBJ2-1; 7 bases match TRBD1. Germline assignment: CDR1 MNHEY and CDR2 SVGAGI. Trimming cost V 6 bases and J 12 bases; bases outside gene matches: 11. This CDR3 is 13 amino acids long. The chain's CDR3 is CASREIQGQGQFF. The CDR3 DNA reads as TGTGCCAGCAGGGAGATACAGGGGCAAGGGCAGTTCTTC.

The genes are TRBV18 and TRBJ1-3; tentatively, D is TRBD1 (6 bases). The CDR3 covers 14 residues. Trimming shortened V by 4 bases and J by 1 base, and 8 bases separated the two germline ends. Per germline, CDR1 KGHSH and CDR2 LQKENI. The CDR3 loop is CASSLQGSGNTIYF. Written as DNA, the CDR3 is TGTGCCAGCTCACTACAGGGATCTGGAAACACCATATATTTT. Drawing the rest from reference TRBV18 and TRBJ1-3, the complete variable domain is NAGVMQNPRHLVRRRGQEARLRCSPMKGHSHVYWYRQLPEEGLKFMVYLQKENIIDESGMPKERFSAEFPKEGPSILRIQQVVRGDSAAYFCASSLQGSGNTIYFGEGSWLTVV.

This chain connects TRBV6-5 to TRBJ1-2, with 8 bases matching TRBD1. V gave up 0 bases and J gave up 5 bases; unmatched junction bases: 8. From germline, CDR1 is MNHEY and CDR2 SVGAGI. This CDR3 spans 16 amino acids. CDR3 bases: TGTGCCAGCAGTTACTCGATGGTGGACAGGGAGTATGGCTACACCTTC. It encodes CASSYSMVDREYGYTF.

This chain links TRBV2 with TRBJ2-3, with 8 bases matching TRBD2. Germline-derived CDR1 and CDR2 are SNHLY and FYNNEI. V lost 6 bases, J lost 0 bases, and 5 bases stayed unmatched. The CDR3 spans 15 residues. CDR3 sequence reads: CASRAAGVSTDTQYF. CDR3 DNA: TGTGCCAGCAGGGCAGCGGGGGTGAGCACAGATACGCAGTATTTT.

The CDR3 reads CASSLGSGGYNEQYF. CDR3 nucleotides: TGTGCCAGCAGCTTAGGTTCAGGGGGCTACAACGAGCAGTACTTC. The chain carries TRBV7-2 and TRBJ2-7, with 8 bases identical to TRBD1. The V segment lost 1 base and the J segment 5 bases; nucleotides outside the gene matches: 7. There are 15 residues in the CDR3. Germline values: CDR1 SGHTA, CDR2 FQGNSA.

The chain is built from TRBV9 and TRBJ1-3; 11 bases match TRBD1. CDR3 size: 17 residues. Germline CDR1 reads SGDLS; CDR2 reads YYNGEE. The V segment lost 3 bases and the J segment 0 bases; nucleotides outside the gene matches: 5. The CDR3 DNA reads TGTGCCAGCAGCGCGGGACAGGGGGGCAGCTCTGGAAACACCATATATTTT. Translated, it gives CASSAGQGGSSGNTIYF.

J is TRBJ1-4 and V is TRBV19, with D possibly TRBD1 on 6 matching bases. V was clipped by 9 bases and J by 7 bases, with 15 bases between them. The CDR3 runs to 13 residues. Germline V lookup: CDR1 LNHDA, CDR2 SQIVND (reference sequence). The CDR3 DNA follows: TGTGCCAGCCAACAGGGTCGGGGTGAAAAACTGTTTTTT. Protein product: CASQQGRGEKLFF.

The rearrangement uses TRBV19 and TRBJ1-5, with D maybe TRBD1 (5 bases). The CDR3 covers 16 residues. Trimming took off 3 bases at V and 2 bases at J, with 14 bases between the two ends. Germline V lookup: CDR1 LNHDA, CDR2 SQIVND (reference sequence). This chain's CDR3 is CASSIGGKRGNQPQHF. The CDR3 DNA is TGTGCCAGTAGTATCGGGGGGAAACGAGGCAATCAGCCCCAGCATTTT.

The genes are TRBV3-1 (or the pseudogene TRBV3-2) and TRBJ1-4; D remains ambiguous. Trimming pared 7 bases from V and 5 bases from J, leaving 14 bases between. There are 14 residues in the CDR3. Germline V lookup: CDR1 LGHDT, CDR2 YNNKEL (reference sequence). The CDR3 sequence: CASMSSNLNEKLFF. The CDR3 nucleotides are TGTGCCAGCATGAGCTCGAATCTGAATGAAAAACTGTTTTTT.

J is TRBJ2-1 and V is TRBV9; 8 bases are a match to TRBD2. J gave up 8 bases and V 4 bases, and 17 bases lay outside the gene matches. The CDR3 contains 17 residues. Per germline, CDR1 SGDLS and CDR2 YYNGEE. Here the CDR3 reads CASSTPLRGGGMYEQFF. The CDR3 DNA follows: TGTGCCAGCAGCACCCCTCTCCGGGGGGGAGGGATGTATGAGCAGTTCTTC.

V and J are TRBV6-5 and TRBJ1-1; maybe TRBD1 (5 bases). The CDR3 is made up of 12 amino acids. CDR1 is MNHEY and CDR2 is SVGAGI in the germline V gene. V was cut by 10 bases and J by 4 bases, with 13 bases left in between. The CDR3 DNA follows: TGTGCCATACGACAGCTGTCCACTGAAGCTTTCTTT. The encoded protein is CAIRQLSTEAFF.

The sample holds one count of this clone. V and J are TRBV30 and TRBJ1-4; no reliable D call. CDR1 is GTSNPN and CDR2 is SVGIG in the germline V gene (reference sequence). The CDR3 has 16 amino acids. The ends were cut back, 2 bases at V and 13 bases at J, with 26 bases in the middle. The CDR3 nucleotides are TGTGCCTGGAGTCTATCACACACTGGGTCCGGGGTATCACTGTTTTTT. Protein: CAWSLSHTGSGVSLFF. Full variable domain (missing parts from reference TRBV30 and TRBJ1-4): SQTIHQWPATLVQPVGSPLSLECTVEGTSNPNLYWYRQAAGRGLQLLFYSVGIGQISSEVPQNLSASRPQDRQFILSSKKLLLSDSGFYLCAWSLSHTGSGVSLFFGSGTQLSVL.

The CDR3 region is CASSQGPTGGHYEQYF. The CDR3 bases are TGCGCCAGCAGCCAAGGACCGACAGGGGGCCACTACGAGCAGTACTTC. V gene TRBV4-1 combines with J gene TRBJ2-7, with 10 bases fitting TRBD1. Germline CDR1 is MGHRA and CDR2 is YSYEKL. The V and J ends lost 1 base and 3 bases, in that order; junction bases with no gene match: 6. The CDR3 consists of 16 residues.

The chain carries TRBV20-1 and TRBJ2-1; 10 bases are a match to TRBD2. The CDR3 has 14 amino acids. Germline values: CDR1 DFQATT, CDR2 SNEGSKA (reference sequence). The junction had 9 bases not matched to a gene; V was cut back by 3 bases and J by 10 bases. CDR3 protein: CSASLPSGSGEQFF. CDR3 coding DNA: TGCAGTGCTAGTCTCCCTAGCGGGAGTGGAGAGCAGTTCTTC.

The chain joins TRBV7-6 to TRBJ1-5; D gene uncertain. Trimming left V 3 bases short and J 2 bases short, with 11 bases between. The CDR3 spans 15 residues. The germline V gene encodes CDR1 SGHVS and CDR2 FNYEAQ. The CDR3 loop reads CASSLSTQGNQPQHF. Written as DNA, the CDR3 is TGTGCCAGCAGCTTGAGTACGCAGGGCAATCAGCCCCAGCATTTT.

The rearrangement uses TRBV11-2 and TRBJ2-7; a possible D gene is TRBD2 (5 bases). The ends were cut back, 5 bases at V and 4 bases at J, with 18 bases in the middle. This CDR3 region has 15 residues. CDR1 is SGHAT and CDR2 is FQNNGV in the germline V gene. CDR3 protein: CASSRSGGEGYEQYF. The CDR3, as DNA: TGTGCCAGCAGCCGGAGTGGAGGCGAAGGATACGAGCAGTACTTC.

Of note for this clone: This CDR3 is also generated by other DNA sequences in the sample. The V call is TRBV19, the J call TRBJ2-6, with D tentatively TRBD1 (5 bases). The length of the CDR3 is 16 residues. Germline-derived CDR1 and CDR2 are LNHDA and SQIVND (reference sequence). The V end lost 3 bases, the J end lost 0 bases, and 9 bases lay between the germline ends. The CDR3 bases are TGTGCCAGTAGTATTGACAGACTCTCTGGGGCCAACGTCCTGACTTTC. Translation: CASSIDRLSGANVLTF.

As DNA, the CDR3 is TGTGCCTGGAGTAAGGGGGTAAGGGGGTTCGGCAATCAGCCCCAGCATTTT. Translated: CAWSKGVRGFGNQPQHF. V gene TRBV30 combines with J gene TRBJ1-5; tentatively, D is TRBD1 (6 bases). The germline CDR1 and CDR2 sequences are GTSNPN and SVGIG (reference sequence). V gave up 2 bases and J gave up 2 bases, with 19 bases separating them. CDR3 size: 17 residues. The full variable domain, with the rest looked up from reference TRBV30 and TRBJ1-5, is SQTIHQWPATLVQPVGSPLSLECTVEGTSNPNLYWYRQAAGRGLQLLFYSVGIGQISSEVPQNLSASRPQDRQFILSSKKLLLSDSGFYLCAWSKGVRGFGNQPQHFGDGTRLSIL.

The chain carries TRBV5-4 and TRBJ1-2; 11 bases map to TRBD1. The trim removed 4 bases at V and 8 bases at J, leaving 7 bases unmatched. The CDR3 has 14 residues. Germline V gives CDR1 SGHNT, CDR2 YYREEE (reference sequence). The chain's CDR3 is CASSLQDRGRGYTF. The CDR3 DNA sequence: TGTGCCAGCAGCCTACAGGACAGGGGGCGAGGCTACACCTTC.

This clone was seen a few times. The gene calls are TRBV19 and TRBJ1-1; tentatively, D is TRBD1 (5 bases). The CDR3 extends over 15 amino acids. Germline loops: CDR1 LNHDA, CDR2 SQIVND (reference sequence). The V and J ends lost 3 bases and 3 bases respectively, with 14 bases between them. The CDR3 DNA reads as TGTGCCAGTAGTATCAGGGAAGGTCGCGACACTGAAGCTTTCTTT. Its protein is CASSIREGRDTEAFF.